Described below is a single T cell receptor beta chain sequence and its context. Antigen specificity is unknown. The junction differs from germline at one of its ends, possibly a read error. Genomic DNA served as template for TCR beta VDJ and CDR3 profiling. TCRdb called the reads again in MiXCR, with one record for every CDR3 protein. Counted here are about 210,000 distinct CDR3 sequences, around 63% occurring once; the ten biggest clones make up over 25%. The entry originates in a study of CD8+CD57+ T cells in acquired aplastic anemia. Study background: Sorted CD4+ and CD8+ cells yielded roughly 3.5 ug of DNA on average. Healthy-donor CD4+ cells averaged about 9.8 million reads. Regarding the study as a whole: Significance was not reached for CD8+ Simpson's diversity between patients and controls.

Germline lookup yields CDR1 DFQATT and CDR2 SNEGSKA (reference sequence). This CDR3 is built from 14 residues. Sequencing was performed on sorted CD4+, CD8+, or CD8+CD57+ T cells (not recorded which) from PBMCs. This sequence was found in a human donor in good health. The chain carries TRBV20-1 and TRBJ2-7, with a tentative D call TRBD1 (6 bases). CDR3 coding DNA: TGCAGTGCTCGAGGACAGATTACTGTCTACGGGCAGTACTTC. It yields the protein CSARGQITVYGQYF.